The clone carrying this T cell receptor (beta chain) was seen only a few times. Its antigen is still unknown. Germline V CDR1 and CDR2: LNHNV, YYDKDF (reference sequence). The CDR3 is made up of 15 amino acids. Trimming pared 3 bases from V and 6 bases from J, leaving 15 bases between. The data stem from a study of regulatory T cells in long-lasting Graves disease. Time point reported: persistent/refractory GD, antithyroid drugs over 5 years with positive TRAb. RNA from PBMCs was the source of the TCR library. An endocrinology department in Xi'an, China, recruited the patients. Findings and limits, study-wide: Newly diagnosed disease favored TRBV20-1 and TRBJ2-1 over persistent disease. The number of shared public clonotypes was higher in persistent patients (fewer than 3,000) than new patients (approximately 1,000). Persistent cases of Graves' showed reduced TCR diversity relative to newly diagnosed patients.

Sequencing libraries for TCR beta were prepared with iRepertoire HTBI primers and Arm-PCR of CDR3 regions. TCRdb used MiXCR to reprocess the multiplex PCR reads, holding one entry per CDR3 protein. The table has more than 300,000 distinct CDR3 sequences, around 20% seen once; the top ten hold less than 30%. This chain links TRBV15 with TRBJ1-5; D not certain. Sample: peripheral blood mononuclear cells (PBMCs), taken when the disease was refractory, from a patient treated with antithyroid drugs. The source is a female donor with Graves disease. CDR3 sequence: CATSSGPAKSQPQHF. Written as DNA, the CDR3 is TGTGCCACCAGCAGTGGTCCTGCCAAAAGTCAGCCCCAGCATTTT.